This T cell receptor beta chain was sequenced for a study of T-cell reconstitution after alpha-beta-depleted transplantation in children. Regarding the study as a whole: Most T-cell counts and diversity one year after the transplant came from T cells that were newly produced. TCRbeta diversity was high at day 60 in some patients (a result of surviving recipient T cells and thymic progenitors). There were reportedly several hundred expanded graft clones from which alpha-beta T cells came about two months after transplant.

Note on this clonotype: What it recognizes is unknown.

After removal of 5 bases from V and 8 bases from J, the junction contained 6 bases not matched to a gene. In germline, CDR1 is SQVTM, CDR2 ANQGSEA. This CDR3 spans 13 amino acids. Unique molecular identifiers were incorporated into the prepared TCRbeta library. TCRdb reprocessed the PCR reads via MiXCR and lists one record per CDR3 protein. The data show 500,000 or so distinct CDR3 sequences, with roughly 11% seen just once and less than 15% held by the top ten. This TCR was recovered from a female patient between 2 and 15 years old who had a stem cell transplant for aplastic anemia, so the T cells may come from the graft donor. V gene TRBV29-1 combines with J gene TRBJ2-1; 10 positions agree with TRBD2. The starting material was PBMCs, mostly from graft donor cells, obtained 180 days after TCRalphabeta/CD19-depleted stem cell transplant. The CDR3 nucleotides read TGCAGCGTTCTCCAGCGGGAGGGCGATGAGCAGTTCTTC. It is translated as CSVLQREGDEQFF.